Listed below are T cell receptor beta chains from one sample, sequenced in a study of tumor-infiltrating lymphocytes in primary liver carcinoma. TCRdb ran MiXCR on the multiplex PCR reads and lists one entry per CDR3 protein. This sample yields approximately 320,000 distinct CDR3 sequences, of which almost 60% are seen a single time; approximately 17% belongs to the top ten. Source material: peripheral blood. The receptors derive from a woman in her thirties with primary liver carcinoma and hepatitis B virus infection. Both conserved end residues are part of each CDR3.

CDR3 length	V gene	J gene	CDR3 protein
15	TRBV7-9	TRBJ2-1	CASSSASGTYNEQFF
14	TRBV11-2	TRBJ2-3	CADGLAGGTDTQYF
18	TRBV6-5	TRBJ2-3	CTSSYGSLGTSSTDTQYF
14	TRBV5-6	TRBJ2-7	CASTKQAALYEQYF
15	TRBV11-1	TRBJ2-1	CANSLGITSYNEQFF
18	TRBV12-3/TRBV12-4	TRBJ2-1	CASSFAPLGGATSNAQFF
16	TRBV6-1	TRBJ1-5	CASSERAGYSNQPQHF
17	TRBV7-9	TRBJ1-3	CASSFERLWVSGNTIYF
13	TRBV11-2	TRBJ2-3	CISSEQGADTQYF
13	TRBV29-1	TRBJ2-7	CSARPTGEYEQYF
13	TRBV6-6	TRBJ2-2	CASSYPGGGELFF
13	TRBV12-3/TRBV12-4	TRBJ2-7	CASRDLAGNEQYF
15	TRBV7-8	TRBJ2-6	CAISTQLSGANVLTF
15	TRBV6-5	TRBJ2-7	CASSLGQGKGDERYF
13	TRBV14	TRBJ2-7	CASSQARDGEQYF
15	TRBV12-3/TRBV12-4	TRBJ2-1	CASSLDLAGADEQFF
17	TRBV6-2/TRBV6-3	-	CASSKQETSGRLHEQFF
14	TRBV29-1	TRBJ2-6	CSVVAATGANVLTF
17	TRBV29-1	TRBJ2-1	CSVEVGRETGSYNEQFF
13	TRBV28	TRBJ2-3	CASSPPFKWTQYF
14	TRBV13	TRBJ2-3	CANSLGGTTDTQYF
17	TRBV4-2	TRBJ1-5	CASSQVAPVDSNQPQHF
14	TRBV12-3/TRBV12-4	TRBJ2-7	CASSSRDYDREQYF
12	TRBV30	TRBJ2-7	CAWSTTSYEQYF
16	TRBV11-3	TRBJ2-2	CASSSTAFGPTRELSF
14	TRBV11-2	TRBJ2-1	CASSGRGKDNEQFF
15	TRBV6-5	TRBJ2-5	CASTSTSGMGETQYF
14	TRBV11-2	TRBJ2-2	CASLREVSTGELFF
20	TRBV6-6	TRBJ2-7	CASSGISGEGLAGDSYEQYF
14	TRBV30	TRBJ1-2	CARSGLGTHYGYTF
16	TRBV6-1	TRBJ2-2	CASSEAVGMNTGELFF
18	TRBV6-1	TRBJ2-7	CASSEDGLARVNSYEQYF
15	TRBV6-1	-	CASSDFSVSSYEQYF
16	TRBV12-3/TRBV12-4	TRBJ1-5	CASSPSGTGLNQPQHF
15	TRBV11-1	TRBJ2-1	CDSSGGAGVYNEQFF
13	TRBV6-6	TRBJ2-5	CASRQGVQETQYF
14	TRBV6-5	TRBJ2-7	CASSPSFANNEQYF
14	TRBV7-8	TRBJ1-2	CGSSPRTGNYGYTF
15	TRBV11-2	TRBJ2-7	CASTLVGTGGYGQYF
12	TRBV12-3/TRBV12-4	TRBJ2-7	CASSQRENEQYF
12	TRBV24-1	TRBJ1-4	CATSNFLGEMFF
15	TRBV7-9	TRBJ2-2	CASSLVQGDTGELFF
12	TRBV28	TRBJ2-5	CASRGVQETQYF
17	TRBV7-9	TRBJ2-1	CASGLWTSGSAYNEQFF
15	TRBV6-5	TRBJ1-1	CASSSPLQGVTEAFF
15	TRBV2	TRBJ2-3	CASSEALTRTDTQYF
13	TRBV6-6	TRBJ1-1	CPSSYLRTGEAFF
12	TRBV29-1	TRBJ1-2	CSAPTGDYGYTF
12	TRBV28	-	CASSFSNQPQYF
16	TRBV13	TRBJ2-1	CASSVRLAGGNNEHFF